These T cell receptor beta chains were read from a single sample in a study of blood T cell repertoires in COVID-19. TCRdb's table, derived via immunoSEQ multiplex PCR, lists solely in-frame clones and lacks some. The sample carries about 300,000 clones, around four fifths recorded once. The sequenced sample consisted of peripheral blood. Receptor source: a woman in her forties or fifties who had recovered from COVID-19. Both conserved end residues are part of each CDR3. Each record gives: D gene, J gene, V gene, clone size, CDR3 protein, CDR3 DNA. D genes are given only for firm matches. Clone size is stated in some rows and not others, as once, few, many or a class when expanded.

>-|TRBJ2-1|TRBV27|-
CASSFGAGYQRFF
TGTGCCAGCAGTTTCGGGGCGGGGTATCAGCGGTTCTTC
>-|TRBJ1-1|TRBV16|-
CASSQSTGNTEAFF
TGTGCCAGCAGCCAATCGACGGGGAACACTGAAGCTTTCTTT
>-|TRBJ1-5|TRBV5-5|-
CASSFTGIEEPQHF
TGTGCCAGCAGCTTCACAGGGATTGAGGAGCCCCAGCATTTT
>TRBD1|TRBJ2-1|TRBV11-2|-
CASSDTTGGSYNEQFF
TGTGCCAGCAGCGACACGACAGGGGGCTCCTACAATGAGCAGTTCTTC
>TRBD2|TRBJ2-6|TRBV9|-
CASSVEIGTRFSGANVLTF
TGTGCCAGCAGCGTAGAGATTGGGACTAGATTCTCTGGGGCCAACGTCCTGACTTTC
>TRBD1|TRBJ1-4|TRBV30|-
CAWSGAGTGGEKLFF
TGTGCCTGGAGTGGGGCCGGGACAGGAGGCGAAAAACTGTTTTTT
>-|TRBJ2-3|TRBV19|once
CASSIHGSQYF
TGTGCCAGTAGTATACACGGGAGTCAGTATTTT
>TRBD1|TRBJ1-1|TRBV7-8|-
CASSYVNTGVGAEAFF
TGTGCCAGCAGCTACGTAAACACAGGGGTAGGGGCTGAAGCTTTCTTT
>TRBD1|TRBJ1-5|TRBV6-4|-
CASSVLDRERNQPQHF
TGTGCCAGCAGTGTCCTGGACAGGGAGAGGAATCAGCCCCAGCATTTT
>TRBD1|TRBJ1-2|TRBV28|-
CASSQRTGVRYGYTF
TGTGCCAGCAGTCAACGGACAGGGGTGAGGTATGGCTACACCTTC
>-|TRBJ1-2|TRBV4-1|-
CASRQPGIYGYTF
TGCGCCAGCAGGCAACCGGGGATCTATGGCTACACCTTC
>TRBD1|TRBJ2-5|TRBV9|-
CASSVDRGREETQYF
TGTGCCAGCAGCGTAGACAGGGGGCGTGAAGAGACCCAGTACTTC
>-|TRBJ1-2|TRBV7-9|-
CASSRWGQYGYTF
TGTGCCAGCAGCCGATGGGGGCAATATGGCTACACCTTC
>-|TRBJ1-5|TRBV7-9|once
CASSLSGNSNQPQHF
TGTGCCAGCAGCTTAAGTGGCAATAGCAATCAGCCCCAGCATTTT
>TRBD1|TRBJ2-1|TRBV9|-
CASSVGTAHTYEQFF
TGTGCCAGCAGCGTCGGGACAGCCCATACATATGAGCAGTTCTTC
>TRBD2|TRBJ2-4|TRBV5-1|-
CASSLDTGGNIQYF
TGCGCCAGCAGCTTGGACACCGGGGGGAACATTCAGTACTTC
>-|TRBJ2-2|TRBV19|-
CASSIRGAGELFF
TGTGCCAGTAGTATCAGGGGTGCCGGGGAGCTGTTTTTT
>TRBD1|TRBJ1-2|TRBV12-3/TRBV12-4|-
CASRLQGADGYTF
TGTGCCAGCCGCTTACAGGGGGCTGATGGCTACACCTTC
>-|TRBJ2-5|TRBV9|-
CASSPRGQETQYF
TGTGCCAGCAGCCCCCGCGGTCAAGAGACCCAGTACTTC
>TRBD1|TRBJ2-5|TRBV2|once
CASSEPTRTGWTQYF
TGTGCCAGCAGTGAACCGACCAGGACAGGGTGGACCCAGTACTTC
>-|TRBJ2-2|TRBV5-6|-
CASSLWRGRDTGELFF
TGTGCCAGCAGCTTATGGCGGGGCCGAGACACCGGGGAGCTGTTTTTT
>TRBD1|TRBJ1-3|TRBV10-3|-
CAIKNRGDSSGNTIYF
TGTGCCATCAAAAACAGGGGGGATAGCTCTGGAAACACCATATATTTT
>TRBD1|TRBJ1-2|TRBV7-9|-
CASSSPAGGIYGYTF
TGTGCCAGCAGCTCACCAGCAGGGGGTATCTATGGCTACACCTTC
>TRBD1|TRBJ1-1|TRBV2|-
CASSMDRAEAFF
TGTGCCAGCAGTATGGACAGGGCTGAAGCTTTCTTT
>TRBD1|TRBJ1-2|TRBV5-4|-
CASSLDGTGDGYTF
TGTGCCAGCAGCTTGGACGGGACAGGGGACGGCTACACCTTC
>-|TRBJ2-7|TRBV5-4|once
CASSLGTGYEQYF
TGTGCCAGCAGCTTGGGCACAGGGTACGAGCAGTACTTC
>-|TRBJ1-4|TRBV5-4|-
CASSLDRYDEKLFF
TGTGCCAGCAGCTTGGACAGATACGACGAAAAACTGTTTTTT
>TRBD1|TRBJ2-2|TRBV19|many
CASEGQANTGELFF
TGTGCCAGTGAGGGACAGGCTAACACCGGGGAGCTGTTTTTT
>-|TRBJ1-3|TRBV28|-
CASSGWGQIFSGNTIYF
TGTGCCAGCAGTGGTTGGGGACAAATATTCTCTGGAAACACCATATATTTT